Here is one TCR beta chain with its context. Its antigen remains unknown. PCR amplification relied on 60 Vbeta primers (plus 13 Jbeta primers). Original processing notes: Later work found 80 million or so unique TCR beta chains, with about 10 million shared. Clones were sequenced by immunoSEQ multiplex PCR, and TCRdb holds only the in-frame ones, with some missing. That table is the source of V, J and clone size, and D and trimming were worked out from the DNA. The data hold around 150,000 clones, with 60% to 80% observed a single time. V was pared by 3 bases and J by 6 bases, with 13 bases between. The CDR3 length is 13 residues. Per the germline V gene, CDR1 is SGHRS and CDR2 is YFSETQ. The data were taken from a study of cytomegalovirus exposure and HLA in healthy donors. Whole-study results and caveats: Later analysis demonstrated an association between a missense DCLRE1C variant and TCR beta V- and J-gene trimming. Previous analysis showed most TCR beta V segments were productive about 87% or about 30% of the time. TRBV6-2, TRBV6-3 and some other V segments were excluded as indistinguishable.

This sequence originates from a man in his fifties in good health and CMV-seropositive. Material for sequencing was PBMCs. The chain couples TRBV5-1 to TRBJ2-7, with a weak D call TRBD2 (5 bases). Here the CDR3 reads CASSSGIGSEQYF. CDR3 in DNA: TGCGCCAGCAGCTCCGGGATCGGGTCCGAGCAGTACTTC.